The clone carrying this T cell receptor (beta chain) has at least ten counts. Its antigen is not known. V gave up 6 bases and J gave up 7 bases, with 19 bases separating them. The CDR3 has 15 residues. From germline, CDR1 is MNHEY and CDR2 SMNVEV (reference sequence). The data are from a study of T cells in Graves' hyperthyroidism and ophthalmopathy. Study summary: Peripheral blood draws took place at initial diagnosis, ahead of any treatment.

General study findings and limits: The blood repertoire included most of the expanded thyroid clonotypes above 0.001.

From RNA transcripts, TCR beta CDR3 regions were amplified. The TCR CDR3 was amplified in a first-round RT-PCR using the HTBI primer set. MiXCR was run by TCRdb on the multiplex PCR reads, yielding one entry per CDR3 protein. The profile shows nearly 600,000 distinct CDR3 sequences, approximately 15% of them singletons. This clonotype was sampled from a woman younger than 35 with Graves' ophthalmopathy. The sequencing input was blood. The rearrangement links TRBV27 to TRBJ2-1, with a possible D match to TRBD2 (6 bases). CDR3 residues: CASSQVRPLANEQFF. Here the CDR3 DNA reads TGTGCCAGCAGCCAGGTTCGGCCCCTAGCGAATGAGCAGTTCTTC.